This T cell receptor beta chain was recovered during a study of breast tumors, draining lymph nodes, adjacent tissues (TCRdb year 2016). A note on the overall study: TCR beta repertoires were compared across tumor, adjacent nontumor tissue and axillary lymph nodes obtained from breast cancer patients. The study aimed to assess the relationships and possible T-cell exchange between tumor, surrounding tissue and draining lymph node repertoires in human breast cancer.

Sequencing took place on an Illumina HiSeq 2000. TCR beta chain libraries were generated through multiplex PCR amplification. High-throughput sequencing was used to analyze the amplified TCR beta chain products. In-frame beta chains were kept once TCRdb had trimmed the public reads at Q25 with fastp and called clones with MiXCR. Rows are unified per CDR3 protein, each entry keeping the most common DNA and genes. The sample contains 85,000 to 130,000 distinct CDR3 sequences, 30% of them found a single time. The ten largest clones add up to less than 6% of the sample. CDR1 and CDR2 are drawn from the germline V gene (reference sequence): LNHDA, SQIVND. The CDR3 runs 17 residues from the cysteine to the phenylalanine. Left in the record is the CDR3 DNA by itself, 51 bases read in frame from the first base. As concerns this clonotype: No antigen is known for it. At one end, the junction sequence differs from germline, possibly due to a read error.

Lymph node samples came from the axillary draining lymph nodes of breast cancer patients. What the authors observed across the whole study: T-cell repertoire diversity in tumors was found to be lower than in lymph nodes but higher than in nontumor tissue, and preferential V and J gene usage was observed. The data were judged consistent with most tumor T cells deriving from the lymph node and then expanding within tumor tissue. Tumor and nontumor tissue repertoires were found to be significantly more similar in luminal-like than in basal-like breast cancer. The study presented the conclusion that tumor T cells originate in lymph nodes as consistent with a hypothesis, not as something directly demonstrated.

Sequencing was done on a sample of axillary lymph node tissue. This TCR derives from a female donor with breast cancer. Some clones in this sample may be carry-over from other donors' samples. Here the chain combines TRBV19 and TRBJ1-6; TRBD1 might be the D gene, on 5 matching bases. The CDR3 protein sequence reads: CVSSAGTPGSYNSPLPF. The DNA sequence is given as TGTGTCAGTAGTGCCGGGACTCCGGGCTCCTATAATTCACCCCTCCCCTTT.